This passage covers 22 T cell receptor beta chains from one sample sequenced in a study of monozygotic twins with cystic fibrosis listed by TCRdb under 2021. The protocol used for the library was the immunoSEQ multiplex PCR assay. TCRdb provides this immuneACCESS table in a form limited to in-frame rearrangements. Some clones are lacking; in checked studies, under half of them reflect an unresolved V gene, and why the rest are absent is not known. This sample holds about 23,000 clones; approximately 97% were observed only once. The ten largest make up about 0.15% of the sample. Sequenced: blood. These receptors were obtained from a girl aged 5-17 years with cystic fibrosis.

The V and J genes are TRBV5-5 and TRBJ1-2; D unresolved. The germline V gene has CDR1 SGHKS and CDR2 YYEKEE (reference sequence). Between the trimmed V and J ends, which lost 0 bases and 4 bases, there was a span of 10 bases. The CDR3 totals 14 residues. The CDR3 reads CASSLVGSPYGYTF. DNA for the CDR3: TGTGCCAGCAGCTTGGTGGGCAGCCCCTATGGCTACACCTTC. The whole variable domain, remainder taken from reference TRBV5-5 and TRBJ1-2, is DAGVTQSPTHLIKTRGQQVTLRCSPISGHKSVSWYQQVLGQGPQFIFQYYEKEERGRGNFPDRFSARQFPNYSSELNVNALLLGDSALYLCASSLVGSPYGYTFGSGTRLTVV.

This rearrangement joins TRBV28 to TRBJ1-5, with D perhaps matching TRBD1 (6 bases). The germline V gene encodes CDR1 MDHEN and CDR2 SYDVKM. The CDR3 spans 13 residues. Trimming removed 10 bases at V and 4 bases at J, with 14 bases between. CDR3 sequence (DNA): TGTGCCATCGACGGTAGGGGGAATCAGCCCCAGCATTTT. As protein: CAIDGRGNQPQHF. Variable domain in full (rest from reference TRBV28 and TRBJ1-5): DVKVTQSSRYLVKRTGEKVFLECVQDMDHENMFWYRQDPGLGLRLIYFSYDVKMKEKGDIPEGYSVSREKKERFSLILESASTNQTSMYLCAIDGRGNQPQHFGDGTRLSIL.

This chain links TRBV4-3 with TRBJ2-7, with 12 bases identical to TRBD2. CDR1 LGHNA and CDR2 YSLEER come from the germline V gene. The CDR3 is 15 residues long. Trimming cost V 1 base and J 3 bases; bases outside gene matches: 1. Written as DNA, the CDR3 is TGCGCCAGCAGCCAAGGACTAGCGGGAGACTACGAGCAGTACTTC. Translating it yields CASSQGLAGDYEQYF.

The chain employs TRBV7-9 and TRBJ1-4, with D possibly TRBD1 on 5 matching bases. The CDR3 loop spans 15 amino acids. Germline loops: CDR1 SEHNR, CDR2 FQNEAQ (reference sequence). With 3 bases removed from V and 5 bases from J, the gap between germline ends came to 13 bases. CDR3: CASSLAGTGNEKLFF. In nucleotides, the CDR3 is TGTGCCAGCAGCTTGGCAGGGACCGGGAATGAAAAACTGTTTTTT.

The chain is built from TRBV6-5 and TRBJ1-1; D unclear. V was cut by 7 bases and J by 1 base, with 13 bases left in between. This CDR3 has 14 residues. Germline CDR1 and CDR2: MNHEY and SVGAGI. In nucleotides, the CDR3 is TGTGCCAGCAAAATAGGTCGAGGGAACACTGAAGCTTTCTTT. This gives the protein CASKIGRGNTEAFF.

V is TRBV27 and J is TRBJ2-7; D uncertain. V shed 3 bases and J shed 4 bases, with 16 bases lying between them. The CDR3 covers 15 residues. Germline-derived CDR1 and CDR2 are MNHEY and SMNVEV (reference sequence). The DNA for the CDR3 is TGTGCCAGCAGTTTGTCCGCAGGCTACGCATACGAGCAGTACTTC. Amino acids: CASSLSAGYAYEQYF.

V gene TRBV2 combines with J gene TRBJ2-6, with D tentatively TRBD1 (6 bases). The CDR3 is made up of 15 amino acids. V shed 7 bases and J shed 9 bases, with 19 bases lying between them. Germline CDR1 SNHLY, CDR2 FYNNEI. The CDR3 coding sequence is TGTGCCAGCAAGGCAGGGGCGCTGGGGCGCAACGTCCTGACTTTC. It is translated as CASKAGALGRNVLTF. Full variable domain (missing parts from reference TRBV2 and TRBJ2-6): EPEVTQTPSHQVTQMGQEVILRCVPISNHLYFYWYRQILGQKVEFLVSFYNNEISEKSEIFDDQFSVERPDGSNFTLKIRSTKLEDSAMYFCASKAGALGRNVLTFGAGSRLTVL.

The chain employs TRBV5-6 and TRBJ2-1, with D maybe TRBD2 (5 bases). This CDR3 region has 12 residues. In germline, CDR1 is SGHDT, CDR2 YYEEEE. V shed 3 bases and J shed 7 bases, with 8 bases lying between them. The CDR3 coding sequence is TGTGCCAGCAGCTGGACTCAGAATGAGCAGTTCTTC. It codes for CASSWTQNEQFF.

The count of this clone is one. This rearrangement joins TRBV5-1 to TRBJ2-1, with 7 bases matching TRBD2. Germline V gene lookup returns CDR1 SGHRS and CDR2 YFSETQ. J gave up 9 bases and V 0 bases, and 9 bases lay outside the gene matches. CDR3 size: 15 residues. The CDR3 loop reads CASSLAREARREQFF. For the CDR3, the DNA is TGCGCCAGCAGCTTGGCCCGGGAGGCCCGCCGTGAGCAGTTCTTC.

This clone has just one count. The V gene is TRBV7-2, the J gene TRBJ2-2; D is possibly TRBD2 (6 bases). Trimming shortened V by 4 bases and J by 6 bases, and 12 bases separated the two germline ends. The CDR3 contains 14 residues. The germline V gene encodes CDR1 SGHTA and CDR2 FQGNSA. CDR3 sequence: CASSYPQRAGELFF. The CDR3 bases are TGTGCCAGCAGCTATCCACAGCGGGCCGGGGAGCTGTTTTTT.

The rearrangement uses TRBV6-5 and TRBJ2-1, with 7 bases identical to TRBD1. The V and J ends lost 2 bases and 9 bases, in that order; junction bases with no gene match: 13. Looked up from germline, CDR1 is MNHEY and CDR2 is SVGAGI. The CDR3 has 16 amino acids. The CDR3 loop reads CASSYGRYRTGLEQFF. CDR3 DNA sequence: TGTGCCAGCAGTTACGGTCGCTACCGGACAGGCCTTGAGCAGTTCTTC.

The rearrangement links TRBV5-1 to TRBJ2-1, with D perhaps being TRBD1 or TRBD2 (5 bases each). The CDR3 totals 16 residues. The ends were cut back, 0 bases at V and 6 bases at J, with 16 bases in the middle. Germline CDR1 reads SGHRS; CDR2 reads YFSETQ. The CDR3 protein is CASSLVSGAAINEQFF. In nucleotides, the CDR3 is TGCGCCAGCAGCTTGGTCTCCGGGGCGGCGATCAATGAGCAGTTCTTC.

The rearrangement joins TRBV28 to TRBJ2-7; a possible D gene is TRBD1 (6 bases). This CDR3 contains 14 residues. CDR1 and CDR2 (germline): MDHEN, SYDVKM. The germline V and J ends were trimmed by 4 bases and 4 bases, with 14 bases remaining between them. The CDR3 DNA follows: TGTGCCAGCAGTTCAACCAGGGGAGTTTACGAGCAGTACTTC. Translating it yields CASSSTRGVYEQYF.

The V gene is TRBV27, the J gene TRBJ2-3; D unresolved. The CDR3 spans 13 residues. V lost 3 bases to trimming and J lost 3 bases, with 7 bases between them. Germline lookup yields CDR1 MNHEY and CDR2 SMNVEV (reference sequence). CDR3 protein: CASSFSGTDTQYF. For the CDR3, the DNA is TGTGCCAGCAGTTTTTCCGGAACAGATACGCAGTATTTT.

J is TRBJ2-1 and V is TRBV10-3, with D possibly being TRBD2 (6 bases). Germline CDR1 and CDR2: ENHRY and SYGVKD. CDR3 length equals 14 residues. V shed 10 bases and J shed 0 bases, with 13 bases lying between them. The CDR3 sequence is CATGTPSSYNEQFF. CDR3 in DNA: TGTGCCACCGGGACTCCTAGCTCCTACAATGAGCAGTTCTTC.

V and J are TRBV7-9 and TRBJ1-6, with D uncertain. The CDR3 totals 16 residues. Trimming shortened V by 5 bases and J by 0 bases, and 11 bases separated the two germline ends. Germline V gene lookup returns CDR1 SEHNR and CDR2 FQNEAQ (reference sequence). CDR3 protein: CASSLTPFSYNSPLHF. The CDR3 DNA is TGTGCCAGCAGCCTCACCCCCTTCTCCTATAATTCACCCCTCCACTTT.

The rearrangement links TRBV7-2 to TRBJ2-3, with a weak D call TRBD1 (5 bases). This CDR3 contains 16 residues. Trimming removed 1 base at V and 4 bases at J, with 15 bases between. The germline CDR1 and CDR2 sequences are SGHTA and FQGNSA. The chain's CDR3 is CASSLVDWVGADTQYF. CDR3 bases: TGTGCCAGCAGCTTAGTAGACTGGGTAGGGGCAGATACGCAGTATTTT.

The V call is TRBV10-3, the J call TRBJ1-1, with D tentatively TRBD1 (5 bases). Germline lookup yields CDR1 ENHRY and CDR2 SYGVKD. The CDR3 extends over 14 amino acids. Deletions cut 10 bases from V and 6 bases from J, with 21 bases between. The CDR3 DNA follows: TGTGCCACCAAAGATTCTATCGCAGGGTCTGAAGCTTTCTTT. Its protein is CATKDSIAGSEAFF.

V is TRBV6-1 and J is TRBJ1-2; 9 bases map to TRBD1. V lost 7 bases to trimming and J lost 1 base; unmatched junction nucleotides: 7. Germline V gives CDR1 MNHNS, CDR2 SASEGT. This CDR3 is built from 15 residues. CDR3: CASTLDRGDNYGYTF. The CDR3 DNA follows: TGTGCCAGCACACTGGACAGGGGAGATAACTATGGCTACACCTTC.

The CDR3, as DNA: TGTGCCAGTAGTATAGATAACAGAGCGGGAGGCACAGATACGCAGTATTTT. Amino acid sequence: CASSIDNRAGGTDTQYF. The chain uses TRBV19 and TRBJ2-3; 8 nucleotides line up with TRBD2. The J segment lost 1 base and the V segment lost 0 bases, leaving 6 bases of the junction unmatched. The CDR3 runs 17 residues. The V gene's germline CDR1 is LNHDA and CDR2 SQIVND (reference sequence).

V usage is TRBV19 and J usage is TRBJ1-1; D perhaps matches TRBD1 (6 bases). Germline values: CDR1 LNHDA, CDR2 SQIVND (reference sequence). V gave up 6 bases and J gave up 1 base, with 18 bases separating them. The CDR3 runs to 16 residues. CDR3 loop: CASSPLGGPGNTEAFF. The CDR3 coding sequence is TGTGCCAGTAGCCCGCTGGGGGGCCCTGGGAACACTGAAGCTTTCTTT. The variable domain in full, with the rest retrieved from reference TRBV19 and TRBJ1-1, is DGGITQSPKYLFRKEGQNVTLSCEQNLNHDAMYWYRQDPGQGLRLIYYSQIVNDFQKGDIAEGYSVSREKKESFPLTVTSAQKNPTAFYLCASSPLGGPGNTEAFFGQGTRLTVV.

The V and J genes are TRBV4-3 and TRBJ2-2; no firm D call. CDR1 and CDR2 (germline): LGHNA, YSLEER. V lost 5 bases and J 7 bases, leaving 8 bases between the germline ends. This CDR3 region has 12 residues. The DNA for the CDR3 is TGCGCCAGCAGCAGCCTCAGCGGGGAGCTGTTTTTT. The encoded protein is CASSSLSGELFF.